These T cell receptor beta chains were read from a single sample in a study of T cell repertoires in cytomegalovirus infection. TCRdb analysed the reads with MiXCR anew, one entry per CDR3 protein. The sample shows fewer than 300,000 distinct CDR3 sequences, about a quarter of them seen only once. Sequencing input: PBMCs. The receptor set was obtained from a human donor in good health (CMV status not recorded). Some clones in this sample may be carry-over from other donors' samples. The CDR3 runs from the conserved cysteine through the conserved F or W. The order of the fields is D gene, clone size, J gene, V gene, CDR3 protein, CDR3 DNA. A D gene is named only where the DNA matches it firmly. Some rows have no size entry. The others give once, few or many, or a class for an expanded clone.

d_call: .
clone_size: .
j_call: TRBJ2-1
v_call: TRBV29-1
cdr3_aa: CSVGRGGDEQFF
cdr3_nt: TGCAGCGTTGGACGGGGCGGCGATGAGCAGTTCTTC

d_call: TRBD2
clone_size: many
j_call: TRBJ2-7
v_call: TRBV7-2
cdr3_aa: CASSISGGLSYEQYF
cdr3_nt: TGTGCCAGCAGCATCAGCGGGGGTCTTTCCTACGAGCAGTACTTC

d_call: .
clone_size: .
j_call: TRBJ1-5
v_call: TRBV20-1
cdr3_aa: CSALRRGVQPQHF
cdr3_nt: TGCAGTGCCTTAAGACGGGGGGTTCAGCCCCAGCATTTT

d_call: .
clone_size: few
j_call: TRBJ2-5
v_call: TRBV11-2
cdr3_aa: CASSHHNPVRGPTTQYF
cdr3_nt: TGTGCCAGCAGCCATCACAATCCGGTTCGGGGCCCTACGACCCAGTACTTC

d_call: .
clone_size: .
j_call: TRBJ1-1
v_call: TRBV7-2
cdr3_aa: CASSLEVGRMDTEAFF
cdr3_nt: TGTGCCAGCAGCTTAGAGGTTGGCAGGATGGACACTGAAGCTTTCTTT

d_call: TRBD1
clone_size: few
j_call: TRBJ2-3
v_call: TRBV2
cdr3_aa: CASNPRTGSLADTQYF
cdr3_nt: TGTGCCAGCAATCCTCGGACAGGGAGTCTCGCAGATACGCAGTATTTT

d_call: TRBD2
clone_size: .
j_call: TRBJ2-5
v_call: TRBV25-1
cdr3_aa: CASRLAGGPQETQYF
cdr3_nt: TGTGCCAGCAGGCTGGCGGGAGGGCCCCAAGAGACCCAGTACTTC

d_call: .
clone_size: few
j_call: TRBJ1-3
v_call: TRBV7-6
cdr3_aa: CASSLAGGRPSGNTIYF
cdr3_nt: TGTGCCAGCAGCTTAGCCGGCGGCCGTCCCTCTGGAAACACCATATATTTT

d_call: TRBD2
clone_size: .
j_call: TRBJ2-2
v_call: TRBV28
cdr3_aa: CASRLSGGANTGELFF
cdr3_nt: TGTGCCAGCAGACTTAGCGGGGGGGCGAACACCGGGGAGCTGTTTTTT

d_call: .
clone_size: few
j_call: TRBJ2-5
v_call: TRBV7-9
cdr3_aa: CASSPDRPQETQYF
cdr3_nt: TGTGCCAGCAGCCCCGACAGACCTCAAGAGACCCAGTACTTC

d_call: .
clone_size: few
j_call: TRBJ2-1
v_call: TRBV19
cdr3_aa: CASSIVLLTSPGEQFF
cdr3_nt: TGTGCCAGTAGTATAGTCCTCTTAACTAGTCCGGGTGAGCAGTTCTTC

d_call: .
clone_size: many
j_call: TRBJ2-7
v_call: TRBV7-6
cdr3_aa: CASSSRLRSYEQYF
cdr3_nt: TGTGCCAGCAGCTCCCGACTAAGGTCCTACGAGCAGTACTTC

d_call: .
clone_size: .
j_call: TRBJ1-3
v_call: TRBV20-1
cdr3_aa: CSAFHPSGNTIYF
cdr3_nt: TGCAGTGCTTTCCACCCCTCTGGAAACACCATATATTTT

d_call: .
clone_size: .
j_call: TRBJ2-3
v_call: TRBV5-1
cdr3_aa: CASSLVSPADTQYF
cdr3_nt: TGCGCCAGCAGCTTGGTGTCGCCCGCAGATACGCAGTATTTT

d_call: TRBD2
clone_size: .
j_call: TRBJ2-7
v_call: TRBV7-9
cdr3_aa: CASSRILAGTSYEQYF
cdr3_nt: TGTGCCAGCAGCCGAATACTAGCGGGGACCTCCTACGAGCAGTACTTC

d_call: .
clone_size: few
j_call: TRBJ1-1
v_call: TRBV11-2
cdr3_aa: CASSPRPHGVTEAFF
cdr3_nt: TGTGCCAGCAGCCCCCGACCCCACGGCGTCACTGAAGCTTTCTTT

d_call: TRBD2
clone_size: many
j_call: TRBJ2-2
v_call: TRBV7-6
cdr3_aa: CASSLGSSGKNTGELFF
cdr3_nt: TGTGCCAGCAGCTTGGGGAGTAGCGGGAAGAACACCGGGGAGCTGTTTTTT

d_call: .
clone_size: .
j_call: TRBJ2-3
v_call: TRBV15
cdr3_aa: CATSGGLSTDTQYF
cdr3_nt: TGTGCCACCAGCGGGGGGTTGAGCACAGATACGCAGTATTTT

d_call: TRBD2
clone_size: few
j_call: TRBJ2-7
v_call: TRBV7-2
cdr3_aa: CASSLAGLEGEQYF
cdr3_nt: TGTGCCAGCAGCTTAGCGGGACTAGAGGGCGAGCAGTACTTC

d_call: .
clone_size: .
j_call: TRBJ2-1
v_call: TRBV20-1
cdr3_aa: CSLVGGSNNEQFF
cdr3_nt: TGCAGCCTTGTCGGGGGATCTAACAATGAGCAGTTCTTC

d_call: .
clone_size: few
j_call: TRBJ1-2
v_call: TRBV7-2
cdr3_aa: CASSLGGGDNYGYTF
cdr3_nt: TGTGCCAGCAGCTTGGGAGGGGGTGATAACTATGGCTACACCTTC

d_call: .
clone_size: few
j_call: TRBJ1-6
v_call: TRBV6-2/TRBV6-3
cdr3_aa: CASSSLENSPLHF
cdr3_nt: TGTGCCAGCAGTTCGCTTGAGAATTCACCCCTCCACTTT

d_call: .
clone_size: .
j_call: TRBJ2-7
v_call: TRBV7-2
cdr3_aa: CASSPIRGEQYF
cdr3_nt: TGTGCCAGCAGCCCAATTCGGGGGGAGCAGTACTTC

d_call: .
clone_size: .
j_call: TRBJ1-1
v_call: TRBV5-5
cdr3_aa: CASSYLDSRGTEAFF
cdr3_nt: TGTGCCAGCAGCTACCTAGACAGCCGAGGCACTGAAGCTTTCTTT

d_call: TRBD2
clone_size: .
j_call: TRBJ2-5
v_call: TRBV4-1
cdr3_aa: CASSQDEVRLAGGLGTQYF
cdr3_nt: TGCGCCAGCAGCCAAGATGAAGTTAGACTAGCGGGGGGGCTAGGGACCCAGTACTTC

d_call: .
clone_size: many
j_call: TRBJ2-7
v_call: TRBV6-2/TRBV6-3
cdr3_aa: CASKVGSHSYEQYF
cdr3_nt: TGTGCCAGCAAAGTGGGCAGTCACTCCTACGAGCAGTACTTC

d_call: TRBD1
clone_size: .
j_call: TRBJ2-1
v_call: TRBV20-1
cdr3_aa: CSARGQGLDNEQFF
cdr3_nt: TGCAGTGCTAGAGGACAGGGCCTCGACAATGAGCAGTTCTTC

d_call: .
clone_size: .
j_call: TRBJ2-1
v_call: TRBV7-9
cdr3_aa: CASSLQTLLLGEQFF
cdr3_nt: TGTGCCAGCAGCTTACAGACACTACTTCTCGGGGAGCAGTTCTTC

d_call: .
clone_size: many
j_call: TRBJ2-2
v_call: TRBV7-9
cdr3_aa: CASTSRPANTGELFF
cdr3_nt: TGTGCCAGCACCTCGAGACCGGCGAACACCGGGGAGCTGTTTTTT

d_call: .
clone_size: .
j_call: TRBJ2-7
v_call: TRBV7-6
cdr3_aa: CASSLYQGSEQYF
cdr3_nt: TGTGCCAGCAGCTTATATCAGGGAAGCGAGCAGTACTTC

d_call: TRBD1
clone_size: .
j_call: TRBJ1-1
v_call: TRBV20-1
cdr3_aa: CSARDPLTGVARGTEAFF
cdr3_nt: TGCAGTGCTAGAGACCCACTCACAGGGGTCGCTCGGGGAACTGAAGCTTTCTTT

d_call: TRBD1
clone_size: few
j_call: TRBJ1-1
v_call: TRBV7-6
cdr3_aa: CASSLTTGVNTEAFF
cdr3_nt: TGTGCCAGCAGCTTAACGACAGGGGTAAACACTGAAGCTTTCTTT

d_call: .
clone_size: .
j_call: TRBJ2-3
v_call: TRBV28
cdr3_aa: CASNPNVGADTQYF
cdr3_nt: TGTGCCAGCAACCCCAACGTCGGGGCAGATACGCAGTATTTT

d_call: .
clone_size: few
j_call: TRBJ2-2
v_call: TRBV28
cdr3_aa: CASSLIGTSSSRDTGELFF
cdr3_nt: TGTGCCAGCAGTTTAATCGGTACCTCCTCCTCAAGGGACACCGGGGAGCTGTTTTTT

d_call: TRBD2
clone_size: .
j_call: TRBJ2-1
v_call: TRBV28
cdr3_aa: CASFSEREAQFF
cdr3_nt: TGTGCCAGTTTTAGCGAGCGGGAGGCGCAGTTCTTC

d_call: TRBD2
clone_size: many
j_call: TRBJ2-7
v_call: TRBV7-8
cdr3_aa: CASSQNSGSGSSYEQYF
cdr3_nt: TGTGCCAGCAGCCAGAACTCGGGGAGCGGGAGTTCCTACGAGCAGTACTTC

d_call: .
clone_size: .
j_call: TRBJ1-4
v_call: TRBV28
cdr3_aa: CASSSVGRLNEKLFF
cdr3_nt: TGTGCCAGCAGTTCCGTTGGACGGCTTAATGAAAAACTGTTTTTT

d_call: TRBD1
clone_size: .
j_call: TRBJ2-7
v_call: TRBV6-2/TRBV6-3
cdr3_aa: CASTRDRVEWAYF
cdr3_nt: TGTGCCAGCACCCGGGACAGGGTCGAATGGGCGTACTTC

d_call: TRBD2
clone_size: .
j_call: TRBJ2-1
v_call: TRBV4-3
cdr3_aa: CASSQDGGDVYNEQFF
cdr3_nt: TGCGCCAGCAGCCAAGATGGGGGGGACGTCTACAATGAGCAGTTCTTC

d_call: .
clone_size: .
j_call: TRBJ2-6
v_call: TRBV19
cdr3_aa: CASSTLTGAGANVLTF
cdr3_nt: TGTGCCAGTAGTACCCTGACAGGTGCTGGGGCCAACGTCCTGACTTTC

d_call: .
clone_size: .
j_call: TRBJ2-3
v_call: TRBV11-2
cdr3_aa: CASAGRGPRTDTQYF
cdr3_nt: TGTGCCAGCGCCGGGAGGGGGCCCCGCACAGATACGCAGTATTTT

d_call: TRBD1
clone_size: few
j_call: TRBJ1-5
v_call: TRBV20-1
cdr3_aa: CSAGLTGGNQPQHF
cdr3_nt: TGCAGTGCTGGACTAACAGGGGGGAATCAGCCCCAGCATTTT

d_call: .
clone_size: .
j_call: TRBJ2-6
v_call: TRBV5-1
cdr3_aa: CASSLLGVGANVLTF
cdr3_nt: TGCGCCAGCAGTCTGTTGGGGGTAGGGGCCAACGTCCTGACTTTC

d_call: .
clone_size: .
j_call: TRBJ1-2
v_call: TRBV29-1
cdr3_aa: CSVIRTAGYTF
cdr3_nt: TGCAGCGTTATTAGGACAGCTGGCTACACCTTC

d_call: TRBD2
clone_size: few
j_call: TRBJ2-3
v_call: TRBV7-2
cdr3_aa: CASGTSVGPTDTQYF
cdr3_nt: TGTGCCAGCGGGACTAGCGTGGGGCCCACAGATACGCAGTATTTT

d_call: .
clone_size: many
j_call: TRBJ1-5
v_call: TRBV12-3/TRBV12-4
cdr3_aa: CASSFDSSQPQHF
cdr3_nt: TGTGCCAGCAGTTTCGACAGTTCTCAGCCCCAGCATTTT

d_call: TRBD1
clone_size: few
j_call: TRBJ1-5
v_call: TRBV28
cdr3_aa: CASSSSGQGGSNQPQHF
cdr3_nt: TGTGCCAGCAGTTCTTCCGGACAGGGCGGTAGCAATCAGCCCCAGCATTTT

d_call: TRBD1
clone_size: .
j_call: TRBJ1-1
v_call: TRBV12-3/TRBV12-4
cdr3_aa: CASSRQGRGEAFF
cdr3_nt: TGTGCCAGCAGTAGACAGGGGCGAGGTGAAGCTTTCTTT

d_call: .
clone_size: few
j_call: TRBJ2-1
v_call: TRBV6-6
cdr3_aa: CASTLHPF
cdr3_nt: TGTGCCAGCACCCTACACCCGTTC

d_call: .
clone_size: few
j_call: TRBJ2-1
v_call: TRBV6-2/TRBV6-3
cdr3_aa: CASSPNLGVGYNEQFF
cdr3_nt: TGTGCCAGCAGCCCAAATTTAGGGGTGGGGTACAATGAGCAGTTCTTC

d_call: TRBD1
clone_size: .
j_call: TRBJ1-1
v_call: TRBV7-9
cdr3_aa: CASSSGQDLMNTEAFF
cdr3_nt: TGTGCCAGCAGCTCGGGACAGGACCTGATGAACACTGAAGCTTTCTTT

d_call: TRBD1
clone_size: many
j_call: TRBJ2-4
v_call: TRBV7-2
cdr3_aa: CASSQGGAGNIQYF
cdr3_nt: TGTGCCAGCAGCCAAGGGGGCGCGGGAAACATTCAGTACTTC